This TCR beta chain derives from a study of OX40 agonist ivuxolimab in advanced cancers. Notes on the research overall: Ivuxolimab, which targeted the costimulatory receptor OX40 (CD134), was an agonistic, fully human IgG2 monoclonal antibody. Intravenous ivuxolimab was administered to patients every 2 weeks at six dose levels: 0.01, 0.1, 0.3, 1.5, 3 and 10 mg/kg. Of the 50 to 55 patients in dose escalation, some 19 had hepatocellular carcinoma, approximately 15 had melanoma, 9 had renal cell carcinoma and 9 had head and neck cancer. In the dose-escalation cohort, 75% to 85% of patients were male, and the mean age was roughly 60 years with a range of roughly 20 to 80. Prior anti-PD-1, anti-PD-L1 or anti-CTLA-4 therapy was permitted, and checkpoint inhibitors had been received by 40% to 50% of dose-escalation patients. Three dose-escalation patients achieved partial responses, one with hepatocellular carcinoma and two with cutaneous melanoma. Peripheral TCRbeta sequencing aimed to test whether ivuxolimab altered TCR sequence diversity and caused clonal T-cell expansion. The paper covers the monotherapy dose-escalation part of the phase I ivuxolimab trial, which included N = 52 patients.

Points on this clone: Its binding antigen is unknown. Per-base quality was not reported, and no clone a single base away is much larger than it.

Patients with autoimmune disease history or receiving systemic immunosuppression were excluded from the trial. Peripheral blood for TCR sequencing was collected from all dose cohorts at baseline, on cycle 4 day 1, and on cycle 7 day 1. Samples were obtained from an open-label, multicenter, first-in-human phase I dose-escalation trial of ivuxolimab. Adults with locally advanced or metastatic melanoma, renal cell, hepatocellular, or head and neck squamous cell carcinoma were enrolled in the trial. Before TCR sequencing, CD4+ T cells and CD8+ T cells were sorted from peripheral blood as separate populations. For sequencing of the TCRbeta CDR3 region, genomic DNA was extracted from the sorted cells. The immunoSEQ Assay was used for sequencing of TCRbeta CDR3 regions. TCRdb limited this immuneACCESS table to in-frame rearrangements with V and J called. A share of clones is missing; checked studies link under half to unresolved V genes, and the rest is unexplained. Present in this sample are roughly 75,000 clones, around nine tenths of which were seen just once. About 0.35% of the sample rests with the top ten.

Beyond this particular receptor, the publication reports: Low levels of normalized T-cell clonal expansion were also seen in some patients who did not respond. After ivuxolimab, more expanded clones were found on average in CD8+ T cells than in CD4+ T cells. In the 0.1-3.0 mg/kg groups, partial responders were among the patients with the lowest normalized peripheral clonal expansion, particularly in CD8+ T cells. Antigen specificity was not determined for the clonally expanded peripheral T cells. At doses of 0.1 to 3.0 mg/kg, clonal expansion of both CD4+ and CD8+ blood T cells was observed from baseline to week 6.

Source: CD4+ or CD8+ T cells sorted from blood, taken in a trial of the OX40 agonist ivuxolimab. The clonotype was recovered from an adult with an advanced solid tumor such as melanoma, head and neck, liver or kidney cancer.

The CDR3 region has the sequence CASSYRWGGHGYTF. The DNA is TGTGCCAGCAGTTACCGGTGGGGGGGCCATGGCTACACCTTC. The chain employs TRBV6-5 and TRBJ1-2; the D gene is possibly TRBD1, with 6 bases matching. CDR1 and CDR2, per the germline V gene, are MNHEY and SVGAGI. The germline ends are 13 bases apart after V is trimmed by 2 bases and J by 6 bases. The CDR3, cysteine through phenylalanine, is 14 amino acids long. Only the CDR3 DNA is retained, 42 bases long and in frame from the first base.